This T cell receptor (beta chain) emerged from a study of cytotoxic CD8 clonotypes in ibrutinib-treated CLL. Clones were sequenced by immunoSEQ multiplex PCR, and TCRdb holds only the in-frame ones, with some missing. The repertoire holds roughly 40,000 clones, with 68% as singletons. CDR3 length equals 15 residues. Trimming took 2 bases from V and 7 from J; bases not matched to a gene: 5. The sequencing here drew on PBMCs, taken at disease progression, from a patient treated with ibrutinib. This receptor was obtained from a human donor with chronic lymphocytic leukemia. V gene TRBV23-1 combines with J gene TRBJ1-6; 7 bases map to TRBD1. TRBV23-1 is identified as an open reading frame with a role that is uncertain. The CDR3 sequence is CASSQTTQGNSPLHF. CDR3 nucleotide sequence: TGCGCCAGCAGTCAAACAACACAGGGGAATTCACCCCTCCACTTT.